These T cell receptor beta chains were read from a single sample in a study of T cells in Graves' hyperthyroidism and ophthalmopathy. MiXCR was run by TCRdb on the multiplex PCR reads, yielding one entry per CDR3 protein. The sample contains fewer than 550,000 distinct CDR3 sequences, roughly a quarter of which appear only once. Sequenced sample: blood. The receptors stem from a woman in her 30s with Graves' ophthalmopathy. The CDR3 runs from the conserved cysteine through the conserved F or W. D genes are given only for firm matches. Clone size is shown for a subset of rows, as once, few, many or a class of expanded clone.

V: TRBV2
J: TRBJ1-2
D: TRBD1
size: few
DNA: TGTGCCAGCAGTGAAGTCGAGGGGGCATCGGCTAACTATGGCTACGCCTTC
CDR3: CASSEVEGASANYGYAF

V: TRBV4-1
J: TRBJ1-1
D: -
size: -
DNA: TGCGCCAGCAGCTCATATCTGGGGGCCACTGAAGCTTTCTTT
CDR3: CASSSYLGATEAFF

V: TRBV6-5
J: TRBJ1-1
D: -
size: many
DNA: TGTGCCAGCAGTTACTCGCGCGCTATGAACACTGAAGCTTTCTTT
CDR3: CASSYSRAMNTEAFF

V: TRBV4-2
J: TRBJ1-2
D: -
size: many
DNA: TGTGCCAGCAGCCATCTATCCGACAGAACGTATGGCTACACCTTC
CDR3: CASSHLSDRTYGYTF

V: TRBV2
J: TRBJ2-2
D: -
size: many
DNA: TGTGCCATTGACGTGAAGCGGAACACCGGGGAGCTGTTTTTT
CDR3: CAIDVKRNTGELFF

V: TRBV24-1
J: TRBJ1-2
D: TRBD1
size: many
DNA: TGTGCCACCAGTGAGATACAGGGGGGCTACACCTTC
CDR3: CATSEIQGGYTF

V: TRBV19
J: TRBJ2-2
D: -
size: once
DNA: TGTGCCAGTAGTGCCTGGACGGGGGCCCGAGTCACCGGGGAGCTGTTTTTT
CDR3: CASSAWTGARVTGELFF

V: TRBV6-1
J: TRBJ1-2
D: -
size: -
DNA: TGTGCCAGCATCCCAACGACGGCTAACTATGGCTACACCTTC
CDR3: CASIPTTANYGYTF

V: TRBV9
J: TRBJ2-7
D: TRBD2
size: few
DNA: TGTGCCAGCAGCGTAGGGGACTATGGAAACGAGCAGTACTTC
CDR3: CASSVGDYGNEQYF

V: TRBV20-1
J: TRBJ2-5
D: TRBD2
size: -
DNA: TGCAGTGCTAGAGATGGGCAGGGCGGGGGACCGTACCAAGAGACCCAGTACTTC
CDR3: CSARDGQGGGPYQETQYF

V: TRBV2
J: TRBJ2-7
D: TRBD1
size: few
DNA: TGTGCCAGAGGGGGACAGGGAAGGGGAAACGAGCAGTACTTC
CDR3: CARGGQGRGNEQYF

V: TRBV12-3/TRBV12-4
J: TRBJ1-5
D: TRBD1
size: -
DNA: TGTGCCAGCAGTTTCGGCCAGGGGGCGAAGGATCAGCCCCAGCATTTT
CDR3: CASSFGQGAKDQPQHF

V: TRBV6-2/TRBV6-3
J: TRBJ2-2
D: -
size: -
DNA: TGTGCCAGCAGTATCACCCCACCCTGGACAGCGCTCAACACCGGGGAGCTGTTTTTT
CDR3: CASSITPPWTALNTGELFF

V: TRBV29-1
J: TRBJ1-1
D: -
size: many
DNA: TGCAGCGCCCAGGGGCCCCAGAACACTGAAGCTTTCTTT
CDR3: CSAQGPQNTEAFF

V: TRBV10-3
J: TRBJ1-1
D: -
size: many
DNA: TGTGCCATCAGTGAATCTACAGGGATCACTGAAGCTTTCTTT
CDR3: CAISESTGITEAFF

V: TRBV27
J: TRBJ1-5
D: TRBD1
size: -
DNA: TGTGCCAGCAGTTTAGCATCAGGGGGCTGGCAGCCCCAGCATTTT
CDR3: CASSLASGGWQPQHF

V: TRBV11-1
J: TRBJ2-2
D: -
size: many
DNA: TGTGCCAGCAGCCCCGGGACCCATAACACCGGGGAGCTGTTTTTT
CDR3: CASSPGTHNTGELFF

V: TRBV15
J: TRBJ2-2
D: -
size: many
DNA: TGTGCCACCAGCAGAGACGCCAGGGCCCTCACCGGGGAGCTGTTTTTT
CDR3: CATSRDARALTGELFF

V: TRBV12-3/TRBV12-4
J: TRBJ2-7
D: -
size: many
DNA: TGTGCCAGCAGGTTAGAGGGTGATCGGGCCTACGAGCAGTACTTC
CDR3: CASRLEGDRAYEQYF